Shown below are 11 T cell receptor beta chains from a single sample sequenced in a study of blood T cell repertoires in COVID-19. Here immunoSEQ multiplex PCR was the method, and the copy in TCRdb shows in-frame clones only, minus some. Of fewer than 450,000 clones in the sample, 80% to 90% were seen once. Source material: peripheral blood. These receptor sequences come from a woman aged 45-60 years with COVID-19, enrolled during active disease.

This clone occurred a few times. The CDR3 DNA reads as TGTGCCAGCAGCTTGGCCGGACAGGGTTCCTACGAGCAGTACTTC. This sequence encodes CASSLAGQGSYEQYF. The chain employs TRBV5-8 and TRBJ2-7; 8 bases map to TRBD1. V trimming: 0 bases; J trimming: 1 base; junction bases outside the gene matches: 3. This CDR3 region has 15 residues. Germline CDR1 SGHTS, CDR2 YDEGEE.

V and J are TRBV24-1 and TRBJ2-5; 12 nucleotides align to TRBD2. The CDR3 has 17 residues. V was clipped by 4 bases and J by 1 base; unmatched bases: 6. Germline-derived CDR1 and CDR2 are KGHDR and SFDVKD. The CDR3 protein is CATSDPASGRGQETQYF. DNA of the CDR3: TGTGCCACCAGTGACCCCGCTAGCGGGAGGGGCCAAGAGACCCAGTACTTC.

The chain recombines TRBV5-6 with TRBJ1-2, with 7 bases lining up with TRBD1. CDR1 and CDR2 (germline): SGHDT, YYEEEE. The CDR3 length is 15 residues. The J segment lost 5 bases and the V segment lost 4 bases, leaving 11 bases of the junction unmatched. This CDR3 reads CASSVTGDNLYGYTF. The CDR3, as DNA: TGTGCCAGCAGCGTTACAGGGGATAACCTATATGGCTACACCTTC.

This chain joins TRBV27 and TRBJ2-1, with 7 bases aligning to TRBD2. CDR3 length: 19 amino acids. CDR1 and CDR2 (germline): MNHEY, SMNVEV (reference sequence). V lost 0 bases to trimming and J lost 6 bases; unmatched junction nucleotides: 17. The CDR3: CASSLSKSWVSSGGNEQFF. In DNA, the CDR3 is TGTGCCAGCAGTTTATCGAAGAGTTGGGTGTCTAGCGGAGGCAATGAGCAGTTCTTC.

V usage is TRBV5-4 and J usage is TRBJ1-2, with 8 nucleotides matching TRBD1. CDR3 length: 14 amino acids. CDR1 is SGHNT, CDR2 YYREEE, per germline (reference sequence). Losses at the gene ends were 2 bases for V and 4 bases for J; bases not matched to a gene: 4. The CDR3 here is CASSFRGRPYGYTF. CDR3 DNA sequence: TGTGCCAGCAGCTTCAGGGGGCGCCCCTATGGCTACACCTTC. Looking up the rest from reference TRBV5-4 and TRBJ1-2 gives the full variable domain: ETGVTQSPTHLIKTRGQQVTLRCSSQSGHNTVSWYQQALGQGPQFIFQYYREEENGRGNFPPRFSGLQFPNYSSELNVNALELDDSALYLCASSFRGRPYGYTFGSGTRLTVV.

The chain joins TRBV12-1 to TRBJ2-7; the table's D call TRBD1 went unverified against the DNA. TRBV12-1 is listed as a pseudogene. This CDR3 has 16 residues. The CDR3 DNA reads as TGTGCCAGCAGCTTTGGTGGGACAGGTCAAACCTACGAGCAGTACTTC. Amino acids: CASSFGGTGQTYEQYF.

This sequence joins TRBV21-1 and TRBJ2-6; the table's D call, TRBD1, was not checked against the DNA. TRBV21-1 is designated a pseudogene. The CDR3 runs 21 residues. CDR3 DNA sequence: TGTGCCAGCAGCAACCACACCTCCCGGGACAGGCTCTCTTCGGGGGCCAACGTCCTGACTTTC. Translated, it gives CASSNHTSRDRLSSGANVLTF.

The V and J genes are TRBV10-1 and TRBJ2-7; 9 bases map to TRBD1. J lost 2 bases, V lost 0 bases, and 5 bases had no gene match. The germline V gene encodes CDR1 WNHNN and CDR2 SYGVQD (reference sequence). The CDR3 is 16 amino acids. This chain's CDR3 is CASSESKGTGTYEQYF. Written as DNA, the CDR3 is TGCGCCAGCAGTGAGTCGAAGGGGACAGGGACCTACGAGCAGTACTTC.

CDR3 nucleotide sequence: TGCGCCAGCAGCCAAGATCTTGAGGGGAGGAGGACCGGGGAGCTGTTTTTT. It encodes CASSQDLEGRRTGELFF. This chain links TRBV4-1 with TRBJ2-2, with D perhaps matching TRBD2 (6 bases). The CDR3 spans 17 residues. Germline V CDR1 and CDR2: MGHRA, YSYEKL. Trimming pared 0 bases from V and 5 bases from J, leaving 16 bases between.

This clone was detected only a few times. V and J are TRBV6-1 and TRBJ2-1; 7 positions match TRBD2. The V and J ends lost 4 bases and 0 bases, in that order; junction bases with no gene match: 6. The CDR3 runs 16 residues. The germline V gene has CDR1 MNHNS and CDR2 SASEGT. The chain's CDR3 is CASSGLLAASYNEQFF. CDR3 bases: TGTGCCAGCAGTGGTCTTCTAGCGGCCTCCTACAATGAGCAGTTCTTC.

The chain employs TRBV20-1 and TRBJ2-5; a weak D match, TRBD2 (5 bases). Per the germline V gene, CDR1 is DFQATT and CDR2 is SNEGSKA (reference sequence). Trimming took 7 bases from V and 5 from J, leaving 8 bases between them. This CDR3 region has 10 residues. The chain's CDR3 is CSVKRETQYF. In DNA, the CDR3 is TGCAGTGTAAAGCGGGAGACCCAGTACTTC.